The clone carrying this TCR beta chain was counted many times. Its antigen is currently unknown. This record comes from a study of T cell repertoires in cytomegalovirus infection. Across the study: Indications came from public TCR beta signatures; they pointed to CMV infection and to a matching HLA type.

Study results and limitations: Identification of carriers of CMV plus the relevant HLA was performed using cumulative public TCR beta family frequency. The ex vivo response showed dominance by HLA-C-restricted CMV-specific TCR beta clonotypes.

V dropped 8 bases and J dropped 5 bases, with 15 bases sitting between them. The germline V gene has CDR1 MNHNY and CDR2 SVGAGI (reference sequence). The CDR3 contains 13 residues. Using its own MiXCR run on the reads, TCRdb lists one record per CDR3 protein. The table lists 250,000 or so distinct CDR3 sequences, over 15% of them singletons. This clonotype was obtained from a human donor in good health (CMV status not recorded). Some clones in this sample may be carry-over from other donors' samples. The V call is TRBV6-6, the J call TRBJ2-5; D possibly corresponds to TRBD2 (5 bases). Sample: CD8+ T cells from PBMCs. CDR3 in amino acids: CASLGRTGETQYF. CDR3 nucleotides: TGTGCCAGCCTAGGTAGAACGGGGGAGACCCAGTACTTC.